This TCR beta chain was identified during a study of vaccination effects on CD4 cells after COVID-19 (dated by TCRdb to between 2022 and 2023). In the study overall: Two doses of either the BNT162b2 or the mRNA-1273 mRNA SARS-CoV-2 vaccine were administered to participants. The full study included some eleven COVID-19 convalescent patients and several SARS-CoV-2-naive healthy vaccine recipients. The Oncomine TCR Beta short-read assay on an Illumina iSeq 100 was used to sequence cultures from other donors in the study. In both COVID-19 convalescent patients and infection-naive vaccine recipients, the study compared SARS-CoV-2 spike-specific CD4+ TCR repertoires from before mRNA vaccination with those from after it. What the study reported, not specific to this receptor: The study was limited by a small number of convalescent patients and lacked early post-infection timepoints. At late post-vaccination timepoints, both infection-induced and vaccine-induced clones showed marked clonal contraction, consistent with waning T cell responses. Among healthy vaccine recipients, nearly all vaccine-induced clones were SARS-CoV-2 mono-reactive, and only 1 of 255 was cross-reactive with common cold coronaviruses.

The germline V gene gives CDR1 as LGHNT and CDR2 as FRNRAP. V has 6 bases trimmed and J has 2 bases trimmed; junction bases matching no gene number 4. The CDR3 goes from the cysteine to the phenylalanine over 14 residues. Only the CDR3 DNA is retained, 42 bases long and in frame from the first base. The ViraFEST assay stimulated PBMC with viral peptide pools and then used TCR sequencing to identify antigen-specific CD4+ T cell clonotypes by expansion. After around eleven days of culture, CD4+ T cells were isolated with the EasySep CD4+ T cell isolation kit. The absence of prior SARS-CoV-2 infection in healthy vaccine recipients was confirmed by negative nucleocapsid antibodies before and after vaccination. A few million PBMC per well were cultured with around 10 ug/ml peptides in IMDM containing approximately 4.6% human AB serum, approximately 10 IU/ml IL-2 and gentamicin. On days 3 and 7, half of the culture medium was replaced with fresh IL-2-containing medium. Unless noted otherwise, every peptide stimulation condition was grown in triplicate wells. Using Ficoll-Paque Plus gradient centrifugation, PBMC were separated from whole blood and then either used fresh or cryopreserved at -140C. Overlapping peptide pools spanned the spike proteins of SARS-CoV-2 and the common cold coronaviruses HCoV-NL63, HCoV-OC43 and HCoV-229E. The QIAamp micro DNA kit was used to extract genomic DNA from the cultured CD4+ T cells.

For this clone: What this receptor recognizes is not known. No base quality information exists; no much larger clone differs at one position.

Libraries came from the immunoSEQ multiplex PCR assay. DNA from the cultured and isolated CD4+ T cells underwent TCR beta CDR3 sequencing. Processing in the source paper ran as follows. Non-productive TCR sequences were removed and reads were trimmed to the CDR3 region, keeping CDR3s of at least 7 amino acids. Antigen-specific clonotypes were identified with the MANAFEST web app by comparing expansion in peptide wells against reference cultures. To count as positive, a clone had to show expansion at FDR<0.05 compared with the reference and with all other wells, an odds ratio above 5, and a frequency above 0.1% in two replicate wells. Clonotypes significantly expanded in SARS-CoV-2 spike wells and in at least one common cold coronavirus spike condition were defined as cross-reactive. CDR3 similarity was assessed by Levenshtein distance using the stringdist R package, and unrooted trees were constructed with ape in R 3.6.1. In TCRdb, the immuneACCESS table is reduced to in-frame sequences with V and J assigned. These tables do not hold every clone; where another copy was compared, an unresolved V gene accounts for under half, and the others remain unexplained. V and J calls and clone size come straight from that table; D and trimming were deduced from the DNA. The sample contains 70,000 or so clones, 78% of them found a single time. The ten largest make up about 10% of the sample.

This specimen was CD4+ T cells from PBMCs cultured with SARS-CoV-2 spike peptides, taken before COVID-19 vaccination. The sample's cell subset or site label, in plain terms: SARS-CoV-2 spike overlapping peptide pool stimulation. The sequence is built from TRBV12-5 and TRBJ2-5; TRBD1 agrees with 9 junctional bases. The TCR originated in a human donor who received a COVID-19 vaccine. This receptor carries the CDR3 CASGSGQGQETQYF. The bases read TGTGCTAGTGGGTCGGGACAGGGACAAGAGACCCAGTACTTC.